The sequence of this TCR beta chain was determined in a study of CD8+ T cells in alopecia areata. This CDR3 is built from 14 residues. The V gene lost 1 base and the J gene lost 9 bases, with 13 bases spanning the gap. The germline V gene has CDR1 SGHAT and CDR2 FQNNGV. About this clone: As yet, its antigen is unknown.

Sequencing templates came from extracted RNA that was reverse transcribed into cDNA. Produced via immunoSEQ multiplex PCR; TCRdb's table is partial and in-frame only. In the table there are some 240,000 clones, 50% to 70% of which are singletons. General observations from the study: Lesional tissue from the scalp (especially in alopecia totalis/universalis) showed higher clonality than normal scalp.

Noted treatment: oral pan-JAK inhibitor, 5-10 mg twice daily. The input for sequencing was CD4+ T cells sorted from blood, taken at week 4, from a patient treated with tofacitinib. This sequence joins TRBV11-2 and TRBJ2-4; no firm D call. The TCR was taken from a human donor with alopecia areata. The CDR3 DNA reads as TGTGCCAGCAGCTTAGGTGAAGGGTGGGGCATTCAGTACTTC. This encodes CASSLGEGWGIQYF.